The 13 T cell receptor beta chains below were found in one sample sequenced in a study of T cell responses to AZD1222 COVID-19 vaccine. Measured with immunoSEQ multiplex PCR; TCRdb has only the in-frame clones, and not every one. The repertoire holds some 200,000 clones, with over 80% as singletons. Sample: peripheral blood, taken on day 0 of AZD1222 vaccination. Receptors were obtained from an adult in good health.

This clone has just one count. The chain has TRBV4-3 and TRBJ1-3, with 9 bases that match TRBD1. Germline lookup yields CDR1 LGHNA and CDR2 YSLEER. V dropped 4 bases and J dropped 4; count of bases not matched to a gene: 5. There are 15 residues in the CDR3. The CDR3 loop is CASSPQTGGGNTIYF. For the CDR3, the DNA is TGCGCCAGCAGCCCACAAACAGGGGGCGGAAACACCATATATTTT.

This rearrangement joins TRBV5-1 to TRBJ2-7; D gene unclear. The germline V gene has CDR1 SGHRS and CDR2 YFSETQ. CDR3 length: 13 amino acids. Trimming took 2 bases from V and 0 from J, leaving 6 bases between them. The CDR3 DNA follows: TGCGCCAGCAGCTTTGTCGGCTCCTACGAGCAGTACTTC. This gives the protein CASSFVGSYEQYF.

The chain carries TRBV4-2 and TRBJ2-5; 10 positions agree with TRBD2. V was clipped by 0 bases and J by 5 bases; unmatched bases: 6. CDR1 and CDR2 from the germline V gene are LGHNA and YNFKEQ. The CDR3 is made up of 16 amino acids. DNA for the CDR3: TGTGCCAGCAGCCAAGATCAGCGGGGGGGCTATGAGACCCAGTACTTC. This codes for CASSQDQRGGYETQYF.

The V gene is TRBV19, the J gene TRBJ1-3, with 7 bases that match TRBD1. The CDR3 consists of 13 residues. Germline loops: CDR1 LNHDA, CDR2 SQIVND (reference sequence). Trimming removed 6 bases from V and 5 bases from J; junction bases left unmatched: 4. The CDR3 DNA sequence: TGTGCCAGTAGCAGGGGGACGAGAAACACCATATATTTT. Its protein product is CASSRGTRNTIYF.

The chain links TRBV2 to TRBJ1-5; D is perhaps TRBD1 (6 bases). The CDR3 totals 17 residues. Trimming took off 1 base at V and 3 bases at J, with 16 bases between the two ends. The germline V gene encodes CDR1 SNHLY and CDR2 FYNNEI. The CDR3 is CASSEEVAGGFNQPQHF. The CDR3 DNA follows: TGTGCCAGCAGTGAAGAGGTGGCGGGGGGCTTCAATCAGCCCCAGCATTTT.

The gene calls are TRBV6-5 and TRBJ2-3, with D unresolved. V was cut by 0 bases and J by 0 bases, with 7 bases left in between. The CDR3 runs 15 residues. Germline assignment: CDR1 MNHEY and CDR2 SVGAGI. The CDR3 here is CASSYSPQSTDTQYF. The CDR3 coding sequence is TGTGCCAGCAGTTACTCGCCCCAGAGCACAGATACGCAGTATTTT.

V and J are TRBV19 and TRBJ1-5; 12 bases line up with TRBD1. The CDR3 is 14 amino acids. With V trimmed by 10 bases and J by 7 bases, 8 bases remained unmatched. The germline V gene has CDR1 LNHDA and CDR2 SQIVND (reference sequence). CDR3 in DNA: TGTGCCACCACGGAGGGGACAGGGGGCCAGCCCCAGCATTTT. It yields the protein CATTEGTGGQPQHF.

J is TRBJ1-5 and V is TRBV12-5; TRBD1 might be the D (5 bases). The CDR3 covers 14 residues. Per germline, CDR1 LGHNT and CDR2 FRNRAP. V gave up 6 bases and J gave up 7 bases, with 16 bases separating them. CDR3 sequence (DNA): TGTGCTAGTGGCCCCCCGGGGGGTAGCCAGCCCCAGCATTTT. It yields the protein CASGPPGGSQPQHF.

The rearrangement joins TRBV2 to TRBJ2-1, with TRBD1 matching over 10 bases. Losses at the gene ends were 8 bases for V and 3 bases for J; bases not matched to a gene: 7. The germline gives CDR1 SNHLY, CDR2 FYNNEI. The CDR3 runs 15 residues. CDR3 sequence: CASSRGQGGYNEQFF. The CDR3 DNA reads TGTGCCAGCTCCCGAGGACAGGGGGGCTACAATGAGCAGTTCTTC.

This clone showed up just once. V and J are TRBV14 and TRBJ2-1; D is possibly TRBD1 (6 bases). The CDR3 length is 18 residues. Looked up from germline, CDR1 is SGHDN and CDR2 is FVKESK. The V end was cut by 0 bases, the J end by 0 bases, with 15 bases between. The CDR3 DNA is TGTGCCAGCAGCCAAGATTACCCCAGGACAGCCTCCTACAATGAGCAGTTCTTC. This translates into CASSQDYPRTASYNEQFF.

This clone was recorded a few times. The V gene is TRBV9, the J gene TRBJ1-1; a weak D match, TRBD1 (6 bases). Germline values: CDR1 SGDLS, CDR2 YYNGEE. The CDR3 length is 15 residues. The V and J ends lost 0 bases and 11 bases respectively, with 20 bases between them. The CDR3 DNA sequence: TGTGCCAGCAGCGTAGAGGTGGACGGGGGCCAGGGGGCTTTCTTT. This sequence encodes CASSVEVDGGQGAFF.

The chain uses TRBV5-6 and TRBJ2-6; 9 bases line up with TRBD1. V lost 2 bases to trimming and J lost 2 bases; unmatched junction nucleotides: 8. Germline lookup yields CDR1 SGHDT and CDR2 YYEEEE. The CDR3 loop spans 18 amino acids. As DNA, the CDR3 is TGTGCCAGCAGCTTCCGGGACAGGGTGGTTCCTGGGGCCAACGTCCTGACTTTC. Protein product: CASSFRDRVVPGANVLTF.

The V and J genes are TRBV7-2 and TRBJ1-1; D remains unclear. The V gene's germline CDR1 is SGHTA and CDR2 FQGNSA. The ends were cut back, 1 base at V and 11 bases at J, with 17 bases in the middle. The CDR3 consists of 14 residues. The CDR3 region is CASSLERARLRAFF. The CDR3 DNA reads as TGTGCCAGCAGCTTAGAACGGGCCAGGCTGCGGGCTTTCTTT.